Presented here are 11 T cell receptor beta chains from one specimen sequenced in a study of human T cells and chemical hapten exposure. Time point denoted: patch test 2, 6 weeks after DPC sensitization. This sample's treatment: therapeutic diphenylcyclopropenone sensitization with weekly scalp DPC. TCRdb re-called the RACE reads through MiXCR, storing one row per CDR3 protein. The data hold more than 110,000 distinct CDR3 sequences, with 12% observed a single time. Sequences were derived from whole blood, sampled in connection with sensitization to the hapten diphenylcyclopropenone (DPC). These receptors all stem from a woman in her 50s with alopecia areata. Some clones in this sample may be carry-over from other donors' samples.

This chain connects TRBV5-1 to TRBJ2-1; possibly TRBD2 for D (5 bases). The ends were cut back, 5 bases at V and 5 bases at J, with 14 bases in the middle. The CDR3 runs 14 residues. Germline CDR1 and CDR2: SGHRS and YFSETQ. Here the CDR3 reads CASRRLAGDNEQFF. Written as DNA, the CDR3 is TGCGCCAGCAGGAGGCTAGCCGGCGACAATGAGCAGTTCTTC.

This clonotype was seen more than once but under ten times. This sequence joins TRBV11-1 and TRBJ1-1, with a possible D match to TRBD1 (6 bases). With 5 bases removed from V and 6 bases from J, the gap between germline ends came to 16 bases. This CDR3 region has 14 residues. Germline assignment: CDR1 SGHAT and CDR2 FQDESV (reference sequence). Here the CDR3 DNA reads TGTGCCAGCAGCCCCACCACAGGGATTCCTGAAGCTTTCTTT. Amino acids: CASSPTTGIPEAFF.

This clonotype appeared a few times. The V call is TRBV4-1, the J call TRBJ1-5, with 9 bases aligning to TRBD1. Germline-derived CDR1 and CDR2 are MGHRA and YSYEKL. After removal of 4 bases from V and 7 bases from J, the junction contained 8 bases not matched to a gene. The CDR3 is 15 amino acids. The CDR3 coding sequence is TGCGCCAGCAGCCGGGAACAGGGGGCAGAACAGCCCCAGCATTTT. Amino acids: CASSREQGAEQPQHF.

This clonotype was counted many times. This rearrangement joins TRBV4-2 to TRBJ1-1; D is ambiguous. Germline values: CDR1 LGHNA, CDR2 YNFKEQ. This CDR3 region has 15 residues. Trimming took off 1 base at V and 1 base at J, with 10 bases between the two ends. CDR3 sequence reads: CASSQVPGKNTEAFF. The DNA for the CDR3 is TGTGCCAGCAGCCAAGTCCCTGGTAAGAACACTGAAGCTTTCTTT.

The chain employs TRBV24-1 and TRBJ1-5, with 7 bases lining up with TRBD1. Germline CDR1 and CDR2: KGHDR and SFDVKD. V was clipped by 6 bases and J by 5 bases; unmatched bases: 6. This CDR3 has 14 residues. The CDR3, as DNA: TGTGCCACCAGTCAACAGGGGATCCATCAGCCCCAGCATTTT. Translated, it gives CATSQQGIHQPQHF.

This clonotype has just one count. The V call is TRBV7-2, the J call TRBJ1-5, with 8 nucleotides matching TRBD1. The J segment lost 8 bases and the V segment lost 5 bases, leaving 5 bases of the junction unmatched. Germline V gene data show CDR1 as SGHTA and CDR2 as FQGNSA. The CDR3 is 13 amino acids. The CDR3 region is CASSPDRDEPQHF. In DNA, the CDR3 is TGTGCCAGCAGCCCGGACAGGGACGAGCCCCAGCATTTT.

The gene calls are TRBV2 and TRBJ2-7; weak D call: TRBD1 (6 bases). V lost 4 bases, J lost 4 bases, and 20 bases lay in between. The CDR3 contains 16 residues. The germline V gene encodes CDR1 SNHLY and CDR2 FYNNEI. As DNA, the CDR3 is TGTGCCAGCAGTGCCAGCGGACAGTTGCTTTTTTACGAGCAGTACTTC. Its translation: CASSASGQLLFYEQYF.

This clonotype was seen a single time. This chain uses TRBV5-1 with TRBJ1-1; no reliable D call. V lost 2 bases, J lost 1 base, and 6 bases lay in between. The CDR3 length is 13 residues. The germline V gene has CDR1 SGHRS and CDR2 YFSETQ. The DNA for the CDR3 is TGCGCCAGCAGCTTTAAAACGAACACTGAAGCTTTCTTT. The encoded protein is CASSFKTNTEAFF.

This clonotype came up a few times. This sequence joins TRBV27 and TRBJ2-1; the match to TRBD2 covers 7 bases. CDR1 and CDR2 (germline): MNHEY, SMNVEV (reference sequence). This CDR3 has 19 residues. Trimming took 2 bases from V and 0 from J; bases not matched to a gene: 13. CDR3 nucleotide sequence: TGTGCCAGCAGTTTAGCCTTTTCGGGAGGCCTTATCTCCTACAATGAGCAGTTCTTC. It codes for CASSLAFSGGLISYNEQFF.

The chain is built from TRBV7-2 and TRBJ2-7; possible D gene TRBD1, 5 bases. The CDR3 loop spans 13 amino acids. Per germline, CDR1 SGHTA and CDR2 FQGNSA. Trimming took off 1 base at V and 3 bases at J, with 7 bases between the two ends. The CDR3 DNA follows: TGTGCCAGCAGCTTAGTAAGGGGCTACGAGCAGTACTTC. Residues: CASSLVRGYEQYF. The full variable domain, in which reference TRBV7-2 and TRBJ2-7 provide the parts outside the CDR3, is GAGVSQSPSNKVTEKGKDVELRCDPISGHTALYWYRQSLGQGLEFLIYFQGNSAPDKSGLPSDRFSAERTGGSVSTLTIQRTQQEDSAVYLCASSLVRGYEQYFGPGTRLTVT.

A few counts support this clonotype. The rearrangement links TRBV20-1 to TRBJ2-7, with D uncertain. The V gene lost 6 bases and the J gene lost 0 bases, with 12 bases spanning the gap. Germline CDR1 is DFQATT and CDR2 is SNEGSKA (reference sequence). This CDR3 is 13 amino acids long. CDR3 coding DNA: TGCAGTGCCCCGGACGCTAGCTCCTACGAGCAGTACTTC. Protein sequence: CSAPDASSYEQYF.